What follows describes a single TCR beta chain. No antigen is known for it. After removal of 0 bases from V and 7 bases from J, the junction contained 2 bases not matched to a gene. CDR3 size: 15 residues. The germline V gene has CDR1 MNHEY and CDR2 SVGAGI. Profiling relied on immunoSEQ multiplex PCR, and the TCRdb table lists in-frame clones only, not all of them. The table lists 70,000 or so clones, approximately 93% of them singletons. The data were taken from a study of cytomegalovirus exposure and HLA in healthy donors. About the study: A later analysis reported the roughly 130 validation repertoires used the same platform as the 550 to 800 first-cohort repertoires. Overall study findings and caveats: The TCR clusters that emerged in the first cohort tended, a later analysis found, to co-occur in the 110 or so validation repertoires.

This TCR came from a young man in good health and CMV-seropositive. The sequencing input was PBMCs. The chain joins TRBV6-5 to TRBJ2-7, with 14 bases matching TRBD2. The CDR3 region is CASSYSGLAGEEQYF. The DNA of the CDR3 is TGTGCCAGCAGTTACTCGGGACTAGCGGGAGAAGAGCAGTACTTC.